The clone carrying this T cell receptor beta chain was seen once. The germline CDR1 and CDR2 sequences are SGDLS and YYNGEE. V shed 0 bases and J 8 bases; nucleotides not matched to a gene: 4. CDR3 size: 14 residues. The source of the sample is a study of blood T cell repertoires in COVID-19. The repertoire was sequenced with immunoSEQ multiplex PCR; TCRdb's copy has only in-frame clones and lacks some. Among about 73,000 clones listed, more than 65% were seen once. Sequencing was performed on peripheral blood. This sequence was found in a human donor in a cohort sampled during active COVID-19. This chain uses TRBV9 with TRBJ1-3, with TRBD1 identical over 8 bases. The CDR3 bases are TGTGCCAGCAGCGTAGACAGGGGGATAGACACCATATATTTT. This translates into CASSVDRGIDTIYF.